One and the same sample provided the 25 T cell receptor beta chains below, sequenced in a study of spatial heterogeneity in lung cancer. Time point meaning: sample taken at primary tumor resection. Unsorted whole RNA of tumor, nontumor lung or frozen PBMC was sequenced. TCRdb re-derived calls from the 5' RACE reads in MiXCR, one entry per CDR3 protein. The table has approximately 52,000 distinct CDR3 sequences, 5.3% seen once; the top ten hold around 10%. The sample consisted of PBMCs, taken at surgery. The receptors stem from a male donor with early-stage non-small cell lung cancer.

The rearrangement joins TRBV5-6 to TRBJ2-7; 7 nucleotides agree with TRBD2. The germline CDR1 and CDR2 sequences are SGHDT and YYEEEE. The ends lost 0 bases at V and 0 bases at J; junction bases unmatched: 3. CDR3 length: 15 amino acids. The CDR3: CASSLVGLSSYEQYF. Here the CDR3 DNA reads TGTGCCAGCAGCTTGGTGGGACTAAGCTCCTACGAGCAGTACTTC. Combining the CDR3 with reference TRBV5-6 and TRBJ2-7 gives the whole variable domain DAGVTQSPTHLIKTRGQQVTLRCSPKSGHDTVSWYQQALGQGPQFIFQYYEEEERQRGNFPDRFSGHQFPNYSSELNVNALLLGDSALYLCASSLVGLSSYEQYFGPGTRLTVT.

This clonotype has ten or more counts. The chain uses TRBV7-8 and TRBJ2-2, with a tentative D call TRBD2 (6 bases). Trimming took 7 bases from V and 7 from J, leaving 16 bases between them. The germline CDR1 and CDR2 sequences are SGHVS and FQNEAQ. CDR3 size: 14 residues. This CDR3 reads CASTRERNVGELFF. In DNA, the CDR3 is TGTGCCAGCACCCGGGAGAGGAATGTCGGGGAGCTGTTTTTT.

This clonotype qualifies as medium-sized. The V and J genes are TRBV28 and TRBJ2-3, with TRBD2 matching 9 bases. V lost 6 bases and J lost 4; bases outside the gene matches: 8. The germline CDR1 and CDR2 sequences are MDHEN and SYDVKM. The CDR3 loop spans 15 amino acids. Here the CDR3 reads CASSLSGSGADTQYF. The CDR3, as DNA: TGTGCCAGCAGCCTTAGCGGGAGCGGGGCAGATACGCAGTATTTT.

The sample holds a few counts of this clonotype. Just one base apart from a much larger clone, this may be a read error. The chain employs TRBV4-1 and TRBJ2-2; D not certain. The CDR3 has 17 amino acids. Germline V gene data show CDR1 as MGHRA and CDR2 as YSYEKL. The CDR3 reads CAGSQDPLVRDTGELFF. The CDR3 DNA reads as TGCGCCGGCAGCCAAGATCCCCTGGTTCGCGACACCGGGGAGCTGTTTTTT.

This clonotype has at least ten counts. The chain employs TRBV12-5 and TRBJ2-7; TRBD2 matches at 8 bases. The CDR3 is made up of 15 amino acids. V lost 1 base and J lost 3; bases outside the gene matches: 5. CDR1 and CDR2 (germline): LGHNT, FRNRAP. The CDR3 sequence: CASGLGDGRDYEQYF. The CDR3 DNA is TGTGCTAGTGGTTTGGGGGACGGGAGGGACTACGAGCAGTACTTC.

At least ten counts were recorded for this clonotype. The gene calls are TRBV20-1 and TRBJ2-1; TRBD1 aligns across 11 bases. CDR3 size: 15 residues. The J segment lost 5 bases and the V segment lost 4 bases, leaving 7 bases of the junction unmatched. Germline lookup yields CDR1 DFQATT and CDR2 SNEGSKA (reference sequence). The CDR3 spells CSAMIRDRGNNEQFF. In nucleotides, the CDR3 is TGCAGTGCTATGATCCGGGACAGGGGGAACAATGAGCAGTTCTTC.

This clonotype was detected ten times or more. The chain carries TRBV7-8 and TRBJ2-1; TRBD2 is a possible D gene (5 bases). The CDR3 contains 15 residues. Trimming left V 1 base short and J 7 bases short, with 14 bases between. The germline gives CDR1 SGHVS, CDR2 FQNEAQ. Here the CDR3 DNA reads TGTGCCAGCAGCTTAGTGGCGCGGGTAGGGAATGAGCAGTTCTTC. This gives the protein CASSLVARVGNEQFF.

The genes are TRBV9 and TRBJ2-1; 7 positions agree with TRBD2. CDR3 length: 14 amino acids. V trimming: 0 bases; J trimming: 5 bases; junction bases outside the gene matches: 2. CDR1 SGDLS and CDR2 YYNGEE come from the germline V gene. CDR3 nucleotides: TGTGCCAGCAGCGTAGGGGGAGGGGACAATGAGCAGTTCTTC. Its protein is CASSVGGGDNEQFF.

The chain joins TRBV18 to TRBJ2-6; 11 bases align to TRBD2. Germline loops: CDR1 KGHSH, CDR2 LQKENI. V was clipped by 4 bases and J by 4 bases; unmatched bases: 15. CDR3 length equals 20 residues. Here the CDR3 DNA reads TGTGCCAGCTCACGACTCTCCGGGACTAGCGGCCGCCAAGGGGCCAACGTCCTGACTTTC. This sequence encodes CASSRLSGTSGRQGANVLTF. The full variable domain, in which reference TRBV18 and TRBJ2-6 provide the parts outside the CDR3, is NAGVMQNPRHLVRRRGQEARLRCSPMKGHSHVYWYRQLPEEGLKFMVYLQKENIIDESGMPKERFSAEFPKEGPSILRIQQVVRGDSAAYFCASSRLSGTSGRQGANVLTFGAGSRLTVL.

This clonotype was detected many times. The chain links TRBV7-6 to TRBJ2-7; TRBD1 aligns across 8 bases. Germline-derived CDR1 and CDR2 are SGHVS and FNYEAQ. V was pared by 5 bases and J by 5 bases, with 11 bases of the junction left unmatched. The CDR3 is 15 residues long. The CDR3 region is CASSPPNRGRDEQYF. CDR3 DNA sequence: TGTGCCAGCAGCCCCCCCAACAGGGGGAGAGACGAGCAGTACTTC.

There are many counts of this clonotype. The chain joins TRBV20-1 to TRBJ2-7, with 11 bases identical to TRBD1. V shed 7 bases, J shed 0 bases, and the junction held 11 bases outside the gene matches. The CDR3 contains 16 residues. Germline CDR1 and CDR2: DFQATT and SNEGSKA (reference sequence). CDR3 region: CSGGMRTGGFSYEQYF. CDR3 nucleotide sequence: TGCAGTGGCGGAATGAGGACAGGGGGCTTCTCCTACGAGCAGTACTTC.

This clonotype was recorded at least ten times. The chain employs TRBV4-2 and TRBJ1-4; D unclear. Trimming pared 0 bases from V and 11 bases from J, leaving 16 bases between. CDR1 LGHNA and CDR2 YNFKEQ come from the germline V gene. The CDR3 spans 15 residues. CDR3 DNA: TGTGCCAGCAGCCAAGAAGTTGAAGGCCTAGGGAAACTGTTTTTT. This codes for CASSQEVEGLGKLFF.

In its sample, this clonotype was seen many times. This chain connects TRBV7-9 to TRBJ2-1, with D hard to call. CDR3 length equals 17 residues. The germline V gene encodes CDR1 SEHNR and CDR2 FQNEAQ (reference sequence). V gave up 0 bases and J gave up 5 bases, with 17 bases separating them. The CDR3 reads CASSLAAGRSINNEQFF. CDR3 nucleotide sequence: TGTGCCAGCAGCTTAGCCGCTGGGCGGAGCATCAACAATGAGCAGTTCTTC.

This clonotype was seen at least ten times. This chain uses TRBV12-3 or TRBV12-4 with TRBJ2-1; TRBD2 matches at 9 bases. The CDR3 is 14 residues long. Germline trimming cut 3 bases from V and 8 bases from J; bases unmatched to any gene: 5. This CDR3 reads CASSFLAGFDEQFF. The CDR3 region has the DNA TGTGCCAGCAGTTTCCTAGCGGGGTTCGATGAGCAGTTCTTC.

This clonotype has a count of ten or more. The CDR3 DNA sequence: TGCAGTGCACAGTTCAGCAATCAGCCCCAGCATTTT. Translated, it gives CSAQFSNQPQHF. The rearrangement uses TRBV20-1 and TRBJ1-5; D is uncertain. The CDR3 length is 12 residues. The germline V gene has CDR1 DFQATT and CDR2 SNEGSKA (reference sequence). Trimming removed 6 bases from V and 1 base from J, with 7 bases in between.

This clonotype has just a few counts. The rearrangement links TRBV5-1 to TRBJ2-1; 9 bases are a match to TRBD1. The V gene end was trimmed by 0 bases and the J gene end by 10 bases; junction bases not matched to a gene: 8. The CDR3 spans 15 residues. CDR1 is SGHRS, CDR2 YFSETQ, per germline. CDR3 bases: TGCGCCAGCAGCTTGGCTTCCGGGACAGGGCGGGAGCAGTTCTTC. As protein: CASSLASGTGREQFF.

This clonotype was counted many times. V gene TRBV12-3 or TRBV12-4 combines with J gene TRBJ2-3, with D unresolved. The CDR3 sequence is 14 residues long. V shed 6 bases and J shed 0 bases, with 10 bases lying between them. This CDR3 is CASSPRFSTDTQYF. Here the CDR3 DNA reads TGTGCCAGCAGCCCTCGTTTTAGCACAGATACGCAGTATTTT.

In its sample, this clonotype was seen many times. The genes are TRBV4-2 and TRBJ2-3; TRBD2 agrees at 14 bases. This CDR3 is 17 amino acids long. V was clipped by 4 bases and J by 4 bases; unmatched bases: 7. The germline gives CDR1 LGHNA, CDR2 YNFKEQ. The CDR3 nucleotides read TGTGCCAGCAGCCCCCGACTAGCGGGAGGGTCGGCAGATACGCAGTATTTT. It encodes CASSPRLAGGSADTQYF.

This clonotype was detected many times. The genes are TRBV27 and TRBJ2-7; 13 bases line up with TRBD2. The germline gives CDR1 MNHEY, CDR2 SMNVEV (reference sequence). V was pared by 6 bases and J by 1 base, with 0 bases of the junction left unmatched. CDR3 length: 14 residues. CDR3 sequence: CASRGLAGSYEQYF. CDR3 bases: TGTGCCAGCAGGGGACTAGCGGGATCCTACGAGCAGTACTTC.

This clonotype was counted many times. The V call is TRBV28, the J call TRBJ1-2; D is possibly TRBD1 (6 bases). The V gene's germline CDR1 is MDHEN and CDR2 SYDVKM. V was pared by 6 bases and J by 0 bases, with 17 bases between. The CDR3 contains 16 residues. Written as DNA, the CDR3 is TGTGCCAGCAGAGCTCCGGGACACGGGCCTAACTATGGCTACACCTTC. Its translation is CASRAPGHGPNYGYTF.

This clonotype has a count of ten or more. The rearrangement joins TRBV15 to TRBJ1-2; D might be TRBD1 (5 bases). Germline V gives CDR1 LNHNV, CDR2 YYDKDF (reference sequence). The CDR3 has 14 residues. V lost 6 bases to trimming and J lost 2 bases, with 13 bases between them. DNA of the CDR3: TGTGCCACCAGGTGGGGCAGTATAAACTATGGCTACACCTTC. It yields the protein CATRWGSINYGYTF.

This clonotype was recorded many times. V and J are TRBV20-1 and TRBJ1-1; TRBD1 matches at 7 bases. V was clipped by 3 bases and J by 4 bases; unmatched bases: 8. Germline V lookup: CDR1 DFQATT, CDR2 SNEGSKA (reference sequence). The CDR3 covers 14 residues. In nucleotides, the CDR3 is TGCAGTGCTAGCCACTTTCAGGGGGGCACTGAAGCTTTCTTT. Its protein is CSASHFQGGTEAFF.

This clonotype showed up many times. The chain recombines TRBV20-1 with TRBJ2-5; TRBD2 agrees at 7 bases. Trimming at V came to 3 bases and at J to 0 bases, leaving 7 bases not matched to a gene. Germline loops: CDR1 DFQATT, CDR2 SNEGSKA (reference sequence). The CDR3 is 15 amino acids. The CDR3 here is CSASVSGPYQETQYF. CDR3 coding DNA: TGCAGTGCTAGTGTTAGCGGGCCTTACCAAGAGACCCAGTACTTC.

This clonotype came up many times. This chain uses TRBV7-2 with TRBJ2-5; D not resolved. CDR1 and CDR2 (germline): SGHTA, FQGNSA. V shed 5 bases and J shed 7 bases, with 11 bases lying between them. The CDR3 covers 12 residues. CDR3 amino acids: CASSPRMGTQYF. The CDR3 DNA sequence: TGTGCCAGCAGCCCACGAATGGGGACCCAGTACTTC.

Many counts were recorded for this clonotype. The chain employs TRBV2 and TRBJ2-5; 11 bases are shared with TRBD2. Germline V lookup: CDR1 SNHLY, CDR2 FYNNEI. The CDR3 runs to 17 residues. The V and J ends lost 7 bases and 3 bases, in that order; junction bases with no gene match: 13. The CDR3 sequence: CASIAGLAAPIEETQYF. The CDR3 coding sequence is TGTGCCAGCATCGCGGGACTAGCGGCACCGATTGAAGAGACCCAGTACTTC.